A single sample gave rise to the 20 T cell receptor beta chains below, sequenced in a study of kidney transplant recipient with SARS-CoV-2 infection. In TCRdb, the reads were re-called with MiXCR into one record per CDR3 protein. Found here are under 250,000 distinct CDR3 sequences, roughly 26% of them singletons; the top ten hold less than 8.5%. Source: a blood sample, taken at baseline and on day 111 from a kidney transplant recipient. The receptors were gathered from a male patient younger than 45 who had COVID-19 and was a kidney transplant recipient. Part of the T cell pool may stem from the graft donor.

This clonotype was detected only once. The DNA of the CDR3 is TGTGCCAGCAGCCATATTTCAGACGCTTGGAAGACCTATGGCTACACCTTC. Translation gives CASSHISDAWKTYGYTF. The V gene is TRBV7-3, the J gene TRBJ1-2; D is ambiguous. In germline, CDR1 is SGHTA, CDR2 FQGTGA. This CDR3 contains 17 residues. The germline V and J ends were trimmed by 5 bases and 4 bases, with 23 bases remaining between them.

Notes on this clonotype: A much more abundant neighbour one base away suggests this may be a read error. In nucleotides, the CDR3 is TGTGCCAGCAGCCCCTCTCCGGGACGCCTTAACTGTGGCTACACCTTC. This sequence encodes CASSPSPGRLNCGYTF. V is TRBV12-3 or TRBV12-4 and J is TRBJ1-2, with D tentatively TRBD1 (5 bases). This CDR3 region has 16 residues.

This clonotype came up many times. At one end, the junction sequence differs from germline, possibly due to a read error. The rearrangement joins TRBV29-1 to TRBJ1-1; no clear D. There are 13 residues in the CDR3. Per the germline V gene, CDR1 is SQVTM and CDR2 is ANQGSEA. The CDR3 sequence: CSVQEQMNTEAFF. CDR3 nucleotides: TGCAGCGTTCAAGAACAGATGAACACTGAAGCTTTCTTT.

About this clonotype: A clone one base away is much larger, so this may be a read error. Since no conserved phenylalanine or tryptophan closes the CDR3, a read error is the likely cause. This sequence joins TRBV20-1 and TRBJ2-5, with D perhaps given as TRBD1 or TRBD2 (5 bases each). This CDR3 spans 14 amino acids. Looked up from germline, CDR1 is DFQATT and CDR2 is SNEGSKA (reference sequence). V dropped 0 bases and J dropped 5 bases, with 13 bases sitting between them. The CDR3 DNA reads TGCAGTGCTAGAGATCGAGGGGTTGGCGAGACCCAGTACTGC. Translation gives CSARDRGVGETQYC.

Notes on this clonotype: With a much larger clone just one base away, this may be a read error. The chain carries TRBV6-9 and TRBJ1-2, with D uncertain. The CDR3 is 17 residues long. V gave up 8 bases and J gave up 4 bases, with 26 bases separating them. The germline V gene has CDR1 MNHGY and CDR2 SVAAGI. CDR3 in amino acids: CASGLIAPYGKTYGYTF. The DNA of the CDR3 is TGTGCCAGCGGTCTGATAGCGCCTTACGGAAAGACCTATGGCTACACCTTC.

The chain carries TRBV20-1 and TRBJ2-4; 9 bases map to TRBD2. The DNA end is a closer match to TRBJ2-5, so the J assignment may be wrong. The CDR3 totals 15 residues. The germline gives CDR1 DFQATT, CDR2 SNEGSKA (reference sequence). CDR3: CSAVLREGYQETQYF. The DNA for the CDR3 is TGCAGTGCTGTTTTGCGGGAGGGGTACCAAGAGACCCAGTACTTC.

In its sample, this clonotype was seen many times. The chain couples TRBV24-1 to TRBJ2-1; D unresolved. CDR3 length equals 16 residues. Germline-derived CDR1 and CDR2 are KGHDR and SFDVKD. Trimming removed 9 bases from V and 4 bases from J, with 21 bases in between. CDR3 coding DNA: TGTGCCACCCCCCGGCAAGGGCGGATCTTTTACAATGAGCAGTTCTTC. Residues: CATPRQGRIFYNEQFF.

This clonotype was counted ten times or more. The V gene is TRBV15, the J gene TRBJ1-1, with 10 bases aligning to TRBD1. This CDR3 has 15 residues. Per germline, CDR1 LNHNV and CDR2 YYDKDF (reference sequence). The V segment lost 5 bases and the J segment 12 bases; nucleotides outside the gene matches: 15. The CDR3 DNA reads TGTGCCACCAGCCGGCCCGGGACAGGGGCCATCGGCACTTTCTTT. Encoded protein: CATSRPGTGAIGTFF.

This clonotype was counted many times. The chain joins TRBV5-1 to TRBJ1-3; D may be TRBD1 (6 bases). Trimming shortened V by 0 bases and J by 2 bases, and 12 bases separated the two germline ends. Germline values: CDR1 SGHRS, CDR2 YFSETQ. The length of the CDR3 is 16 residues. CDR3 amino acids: CASSLEPGAAGNTIYF. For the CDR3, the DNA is TGCGCCAGCAGCTTGGAGCCGGGGGCGGCTGGAAACACCATATATTTT.

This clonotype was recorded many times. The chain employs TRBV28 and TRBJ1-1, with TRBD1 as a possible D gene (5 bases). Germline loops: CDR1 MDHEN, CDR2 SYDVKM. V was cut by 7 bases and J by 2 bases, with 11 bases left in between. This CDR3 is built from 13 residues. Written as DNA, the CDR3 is TGTGCCAGCAACATTGGGGGAAACACTGAAGCTTTCTTT. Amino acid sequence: CASNIGGNTEAFF.

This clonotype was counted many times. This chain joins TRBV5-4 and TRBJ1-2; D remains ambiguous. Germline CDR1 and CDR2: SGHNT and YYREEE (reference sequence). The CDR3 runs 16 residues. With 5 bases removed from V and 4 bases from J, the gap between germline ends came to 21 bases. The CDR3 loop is CASREDVPGKTYGYTF. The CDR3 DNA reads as TGTGCCAGCAGAGAGGACGTACCAGGAAAGACCTATGGCTACACCTTC.

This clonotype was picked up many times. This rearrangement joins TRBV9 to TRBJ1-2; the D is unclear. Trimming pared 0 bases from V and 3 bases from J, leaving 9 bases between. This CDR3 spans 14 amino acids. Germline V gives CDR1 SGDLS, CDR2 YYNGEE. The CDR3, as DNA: TGTGCCAGCAGCGTAGGTGGGCGCCACTATGGCTACACCTTC. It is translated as CASSVGGRHYGYTF. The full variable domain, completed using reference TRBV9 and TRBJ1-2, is DSGVTQTPKHLITATGQRVTLRCSPRSGDLSVYWYQQSLDQGLQFLIQYYNGEERAKGNILERFSAQQFPDLHSELNLSSLELGDSALYFCASSVGGRHYGYTFGSGTRLTVV.

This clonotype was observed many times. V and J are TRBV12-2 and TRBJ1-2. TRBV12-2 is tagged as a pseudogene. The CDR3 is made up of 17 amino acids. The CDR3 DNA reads TGTGCAAGTCGCACAATAAGGACTCCACGAAAGACCTATGGCTACACCTTC. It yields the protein CASRTIRTPRKTYGYTF.

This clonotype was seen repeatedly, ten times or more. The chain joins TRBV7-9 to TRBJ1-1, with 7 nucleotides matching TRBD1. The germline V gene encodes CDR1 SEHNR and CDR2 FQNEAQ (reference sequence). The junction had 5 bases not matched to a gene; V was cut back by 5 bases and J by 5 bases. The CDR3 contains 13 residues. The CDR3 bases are TGTGCCAGCAGCACTACAGGGGAGACTGAAGCTTTCTTT. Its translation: CASSTTGETEAFF.

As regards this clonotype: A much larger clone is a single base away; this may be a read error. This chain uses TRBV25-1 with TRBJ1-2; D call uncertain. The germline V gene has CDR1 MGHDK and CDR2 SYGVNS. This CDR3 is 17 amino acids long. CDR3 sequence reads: CASSRLKELGKTYDYTF. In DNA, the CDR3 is TGTGCCAGCAGTCGGCTCAAAGAACTGGGAAAGACCTATGACTACACCTTC.

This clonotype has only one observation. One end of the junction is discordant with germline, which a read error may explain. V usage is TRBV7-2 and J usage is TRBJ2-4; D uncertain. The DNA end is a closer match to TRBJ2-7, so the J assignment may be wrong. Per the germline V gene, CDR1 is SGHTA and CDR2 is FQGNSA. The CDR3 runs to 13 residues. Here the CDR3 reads CASGLGGSYEQYF. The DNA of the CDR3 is TGTGCCAGCGGCTTAGGCGGCAGCTACGAGCAGTACTTC.

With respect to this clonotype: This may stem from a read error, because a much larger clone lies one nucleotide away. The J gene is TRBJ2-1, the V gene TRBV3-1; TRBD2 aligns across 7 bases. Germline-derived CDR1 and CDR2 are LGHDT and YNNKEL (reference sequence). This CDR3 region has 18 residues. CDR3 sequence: CASSQVEFDREDYNERFF. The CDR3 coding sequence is TGTGCCAGCAGCCAAGTCGAATTCGACCGGGAGGACTACAATGAGCGGTTCTTC.

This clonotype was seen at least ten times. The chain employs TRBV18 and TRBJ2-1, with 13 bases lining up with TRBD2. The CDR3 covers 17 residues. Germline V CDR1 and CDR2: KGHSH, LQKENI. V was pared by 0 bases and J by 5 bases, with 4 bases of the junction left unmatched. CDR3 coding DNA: TGTGCCAGCTCACCACCGTTGACTAGCGGGAGGCACAATGAGCAGTTCTTC. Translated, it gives CASSPPLTSGRHNEQFF.

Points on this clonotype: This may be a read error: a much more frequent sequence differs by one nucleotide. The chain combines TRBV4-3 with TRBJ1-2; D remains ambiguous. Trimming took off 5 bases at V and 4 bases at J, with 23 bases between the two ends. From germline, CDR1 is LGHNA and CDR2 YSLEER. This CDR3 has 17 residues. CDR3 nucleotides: TGCGCCAGCAGCAAGCCCCAAAGACGTCGAAAGACCTATGGCTACACCTTC. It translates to CASSKPQRRRKTYGYTF.

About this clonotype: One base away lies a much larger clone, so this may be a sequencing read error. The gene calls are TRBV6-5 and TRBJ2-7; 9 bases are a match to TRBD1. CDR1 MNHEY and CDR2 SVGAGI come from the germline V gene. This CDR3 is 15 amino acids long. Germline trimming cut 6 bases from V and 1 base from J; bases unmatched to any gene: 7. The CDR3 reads CASRGRTGESYEQYF. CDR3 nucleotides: TGTGCCAGCAGGGGACGGACAGGGGAGTCCTACGAGCAGTACTTC.